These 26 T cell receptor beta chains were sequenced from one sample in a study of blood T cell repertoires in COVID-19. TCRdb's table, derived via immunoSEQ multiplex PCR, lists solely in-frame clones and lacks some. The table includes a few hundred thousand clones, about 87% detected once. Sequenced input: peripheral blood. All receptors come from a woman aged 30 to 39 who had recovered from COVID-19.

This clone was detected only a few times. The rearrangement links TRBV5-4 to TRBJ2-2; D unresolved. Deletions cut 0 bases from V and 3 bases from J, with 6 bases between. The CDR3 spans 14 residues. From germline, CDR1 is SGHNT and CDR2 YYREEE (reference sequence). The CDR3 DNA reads TGTGCCAGCAGCTTGGACAGATACACCGGGGAGCTGTTTTTT. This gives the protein CASSLDRYTGELFF.

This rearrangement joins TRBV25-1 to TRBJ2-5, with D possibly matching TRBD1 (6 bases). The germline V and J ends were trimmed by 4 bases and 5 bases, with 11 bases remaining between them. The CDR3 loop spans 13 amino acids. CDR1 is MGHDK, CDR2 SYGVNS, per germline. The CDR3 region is CASSAQGTETQYF. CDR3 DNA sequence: TGTGCCAGCAGTGCACAGGGTACGGAGACCCAGTACTTC.

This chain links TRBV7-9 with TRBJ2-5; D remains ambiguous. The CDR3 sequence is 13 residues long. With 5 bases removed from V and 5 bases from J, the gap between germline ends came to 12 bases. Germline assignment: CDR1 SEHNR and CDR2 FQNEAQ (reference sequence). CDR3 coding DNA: TGTGCCAGCAGCGTACCAGGTCTGGAGACCCAGTACTTC. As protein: CASSVPGLETQYF.

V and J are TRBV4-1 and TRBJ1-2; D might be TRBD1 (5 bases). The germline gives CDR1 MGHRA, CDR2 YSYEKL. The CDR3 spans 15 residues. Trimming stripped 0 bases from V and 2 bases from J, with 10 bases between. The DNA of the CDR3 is TGCGCCAGCAGCCAAGACCCCCAGGGAAACTATGGCTACACCTTC. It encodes CASSQDPQGNYGYTF.

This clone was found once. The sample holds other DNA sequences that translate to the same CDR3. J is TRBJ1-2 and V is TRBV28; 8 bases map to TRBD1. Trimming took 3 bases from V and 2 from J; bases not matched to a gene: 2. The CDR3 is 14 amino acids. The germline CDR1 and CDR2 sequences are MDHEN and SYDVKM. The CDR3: CASSLTGANYGYTF. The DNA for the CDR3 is TGTGCCAGCAGTTTGACAGGGGCCAACTATGGCTACACCTTC.

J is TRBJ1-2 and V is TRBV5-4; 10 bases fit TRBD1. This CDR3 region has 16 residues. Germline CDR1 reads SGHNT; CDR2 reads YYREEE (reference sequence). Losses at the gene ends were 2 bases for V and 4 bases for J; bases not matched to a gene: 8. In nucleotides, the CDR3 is TGTGCCAGCAGCTTTTCCCAGACAGGGGGCGTCTATGGCTACACCTTC. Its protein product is CASSFSQTGGVYGYTF.

The CDR3 nucleotides are TGCGCCAGCAAGACAGGGGGCGACGGCTCACCCCTCCACTTT. Its protein is CASKTGGDGSPLHF. The V call is TRBV10-1, the J call TRBJ1-6; 10 bases are shared with TRBD1. The junction had 7 bases not matched to a gene; V was cut back by 7 bases and J by 10 bases. This CDR3 spans 14 amino acids. From germline, CDR1 is WNHNN and CDR2 SYGVQD (reference sequence).

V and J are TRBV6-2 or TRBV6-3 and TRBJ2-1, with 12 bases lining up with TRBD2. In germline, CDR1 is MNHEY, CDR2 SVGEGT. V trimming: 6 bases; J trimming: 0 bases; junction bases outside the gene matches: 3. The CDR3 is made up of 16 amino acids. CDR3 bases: TGTGCCAGCAGCCGGACTAGCGGGAACTCCTACAATGAGCAGTTCTTC. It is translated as CASSRTSGNSYNEQFF.

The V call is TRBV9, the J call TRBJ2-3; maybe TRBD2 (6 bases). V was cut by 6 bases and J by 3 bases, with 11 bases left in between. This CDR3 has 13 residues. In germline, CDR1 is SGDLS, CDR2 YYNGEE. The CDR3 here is CASTERGTDTQYF. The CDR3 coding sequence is TGTGCCAGCACGGAACGGGGGACAGATACGCAGTATTTT.

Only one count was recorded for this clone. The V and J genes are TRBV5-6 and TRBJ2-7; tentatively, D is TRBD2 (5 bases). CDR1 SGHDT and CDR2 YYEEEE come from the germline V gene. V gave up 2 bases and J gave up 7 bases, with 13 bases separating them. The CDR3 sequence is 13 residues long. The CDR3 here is CASSFVGIGEQYF. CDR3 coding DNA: TGTGCCAGCAGCTTCGTCGGGATCGGTGAGCAGTACTTC. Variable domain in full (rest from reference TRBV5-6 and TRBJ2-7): DAGVTQSPTHLIKTRGQQVTLRCSPKSGHDTVSWYQQALGQGPQFIFQYYEEEERQRGNFPDRFSGHQFPNYSSELNVNALLLGDSALYLCASSFVGIGEQYFGPGTRLTVT.

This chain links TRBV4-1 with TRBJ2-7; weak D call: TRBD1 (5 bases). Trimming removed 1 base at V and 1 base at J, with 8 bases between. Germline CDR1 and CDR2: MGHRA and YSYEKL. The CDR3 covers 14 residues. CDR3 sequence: CASSQAQGSYEQYF. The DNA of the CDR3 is TGCGCCAGCAGCCAAGCCCAGGGATCCTACGAGCAGTACTTC.

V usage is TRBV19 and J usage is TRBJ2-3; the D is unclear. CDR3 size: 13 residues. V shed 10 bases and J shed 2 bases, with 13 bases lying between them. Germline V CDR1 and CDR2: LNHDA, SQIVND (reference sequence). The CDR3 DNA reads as TGTGCCACTACTCGCGGTGACACAGATACGCAGTATTTT. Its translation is CATTRGDTDTQYF. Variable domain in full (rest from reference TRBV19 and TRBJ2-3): DGGITQSPKYLFRKEGQNVTLSCEQNLNHDAMYWYRQDPGQGLRLIYYSQIVNDFQKGDIAEGYSVSREKKESFPLTVTSAQKNPTAFYLCATTRGDTDTQYFGPGTRLTVL.

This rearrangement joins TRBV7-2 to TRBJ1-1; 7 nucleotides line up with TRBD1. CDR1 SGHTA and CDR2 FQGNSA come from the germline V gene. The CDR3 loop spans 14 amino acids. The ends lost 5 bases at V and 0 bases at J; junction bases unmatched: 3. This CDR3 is CASSPTGMNTEAFF. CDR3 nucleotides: TGTGCCAGCAGCCCGACAGGGATGAACACTGAAGCTTTCTTT.

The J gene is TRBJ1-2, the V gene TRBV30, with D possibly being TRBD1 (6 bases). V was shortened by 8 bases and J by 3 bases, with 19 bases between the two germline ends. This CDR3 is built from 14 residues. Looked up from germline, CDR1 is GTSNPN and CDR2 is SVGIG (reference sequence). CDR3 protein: CARGEKGTYYGYTF. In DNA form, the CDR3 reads TGTGCCCGCGGAGAGAAAGGGACATACTATGGCTACACCTTC.

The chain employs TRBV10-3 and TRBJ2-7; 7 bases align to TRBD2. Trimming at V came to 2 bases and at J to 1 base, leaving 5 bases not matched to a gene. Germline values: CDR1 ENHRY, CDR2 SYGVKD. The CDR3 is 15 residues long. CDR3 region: CAISEDGGFSYEQYF. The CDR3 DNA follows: TGTGCCATCAGTGAGGACGGGGGGTTTTCCTACGAGCAGTACTTC.

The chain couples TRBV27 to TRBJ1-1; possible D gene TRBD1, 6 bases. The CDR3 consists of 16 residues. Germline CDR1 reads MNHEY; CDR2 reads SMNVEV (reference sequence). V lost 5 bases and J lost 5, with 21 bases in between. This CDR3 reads CASSPSPGRGGTEAFF. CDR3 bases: TGTGCCAGCAGTCCTTCTCCTGGCAGGGGTGGGACTGAAGCTTTCTTT.

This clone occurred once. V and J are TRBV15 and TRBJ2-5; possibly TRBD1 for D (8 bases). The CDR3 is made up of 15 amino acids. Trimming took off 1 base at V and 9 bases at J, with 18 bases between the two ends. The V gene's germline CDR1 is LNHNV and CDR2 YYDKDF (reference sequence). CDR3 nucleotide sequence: TGTGCCACCAGCAGAGGTTCAGGGGGCCGGGAGGCCCAGTACTTC. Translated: CATSRGSGGREAQYF.

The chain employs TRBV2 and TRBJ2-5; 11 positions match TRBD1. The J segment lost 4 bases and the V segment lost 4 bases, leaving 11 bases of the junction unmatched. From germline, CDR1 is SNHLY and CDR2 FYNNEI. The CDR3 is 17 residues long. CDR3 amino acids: CASSGGTGGRLGETQYF. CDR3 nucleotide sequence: TGTGCCAGCAGTGGTGGGACAGGGGGACGGTTGGGAGAGACCCAGTACTTC.

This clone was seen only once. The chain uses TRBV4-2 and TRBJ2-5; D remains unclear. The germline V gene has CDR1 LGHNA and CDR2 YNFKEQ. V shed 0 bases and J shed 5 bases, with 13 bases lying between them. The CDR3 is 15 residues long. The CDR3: CASSQDRAIVETQYF. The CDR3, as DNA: TGTGCCAGCAGCCAAGATCGAGCAATAGTCGAGACCCAGTACTTC.

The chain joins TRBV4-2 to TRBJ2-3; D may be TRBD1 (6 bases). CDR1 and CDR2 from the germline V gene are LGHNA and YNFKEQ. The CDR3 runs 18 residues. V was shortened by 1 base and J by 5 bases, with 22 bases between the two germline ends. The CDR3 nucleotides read TGTGCCAGCAGCCAAGCTGTCTCAGGACAGCGGATACTAGATACGCAGTATTTT. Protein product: CASSQAVSGQRILDTQYF.

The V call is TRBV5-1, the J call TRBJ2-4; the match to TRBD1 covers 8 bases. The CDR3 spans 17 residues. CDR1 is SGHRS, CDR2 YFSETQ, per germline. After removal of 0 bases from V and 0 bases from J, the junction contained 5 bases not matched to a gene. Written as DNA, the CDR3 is TGCGCCAGCAGCTTGGACAGGGGGATAAAAGCCAAAAACATTCAGTACTTC. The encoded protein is CASSLDRGIKAKNIQYF.

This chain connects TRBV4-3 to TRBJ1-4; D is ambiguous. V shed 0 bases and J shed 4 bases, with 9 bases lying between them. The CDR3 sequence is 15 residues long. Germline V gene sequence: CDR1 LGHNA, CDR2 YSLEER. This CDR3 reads CASSQDRRYNEKLFF. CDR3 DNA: TGCGCCAGCAGCCAAGATAGAAGATATAATGAAAAACTGTTTTTT.

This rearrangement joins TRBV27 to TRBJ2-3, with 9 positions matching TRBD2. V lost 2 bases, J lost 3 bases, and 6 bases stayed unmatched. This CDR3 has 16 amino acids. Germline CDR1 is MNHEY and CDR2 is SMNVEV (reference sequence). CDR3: CASSLVRGGLTDTQYF. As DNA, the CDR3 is TGTGCCAGCAGTTTAGTGCGGGGGGGCCTGACAGATACGCAGTATTTT.

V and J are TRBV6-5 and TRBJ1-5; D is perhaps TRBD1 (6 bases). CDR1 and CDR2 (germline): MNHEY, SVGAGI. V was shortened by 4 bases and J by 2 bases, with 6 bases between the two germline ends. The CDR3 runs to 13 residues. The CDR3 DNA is TGTGCCAGCAGTTCAGGGGGCAATCAGCCCCAGCATTTT. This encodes CASSSGGNQPQHF.

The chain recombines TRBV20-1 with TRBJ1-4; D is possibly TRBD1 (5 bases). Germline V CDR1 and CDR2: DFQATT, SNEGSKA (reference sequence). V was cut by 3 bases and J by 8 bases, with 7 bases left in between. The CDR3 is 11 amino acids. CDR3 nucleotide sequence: TGCAGTGCTAGGGAGGGGGAAAAACTGTTTTTT. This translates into CSAREGEKLFF.

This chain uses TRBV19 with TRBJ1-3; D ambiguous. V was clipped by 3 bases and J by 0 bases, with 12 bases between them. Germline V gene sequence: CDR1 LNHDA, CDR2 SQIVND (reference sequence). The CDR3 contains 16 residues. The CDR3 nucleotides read TGTGCCAGTAGTATTTCTCTCGGAGGCTCTGGAAACACCATATATTTT. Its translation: CASSISLGGSGNTIYF.